The TCR beta chain described here comes from a study of CD8+ T cells in alopecia areata. The study's findings and limits: Across lesional scalp, and particularly alopecia totalis/universalis, clonality surpassed that of normal scalp. Baseline CD8+ expansion's link to response remains uncertain, as there was one nonresponder. Among the top 100, expanded CD8+ clones, as well as scalp clonality, were significantly decreased by tofacitinib.

This clone was counted between two and nine times. The antigen remains undetermined. Reverse transcription of extracted RNA yielded cDNA, which provided the sequencing template. Profiling relied on immunoSEQ multiplex PCR, and the TCRdb table lists in-frame clones only, not all of them. The sample records tens of thousands of clones, around 29% being singletons. Treatment defined: oral pan-JAK inhibitor, 5-10 mg twice daily. In alopecia areata patients, both lesional scalp punch biopsies and peripheral blood were collected. There are 13 residues in the CDR3. The germline V gene has CDR1 MNHEY and CDR2 SVGAGI. V dropped 4 bases and J dropped 5 bases, with 8 bases sitting between them.

The J gene is TRBJ2-2, the V gene TRBV6-5; D gene uncertain. This specimen consisted of CD8+ T cells sorted from blood, obtained at week 4, from a patient treated with tofacitinib. The receptor's source is a human donor with alopecia areata. The CDR3 DNA reads TGTGCCAGCAGTTTAGTGACGACCGGGGAGCTGTTTTTT. Translating it yields CASSLVTTGELFF.